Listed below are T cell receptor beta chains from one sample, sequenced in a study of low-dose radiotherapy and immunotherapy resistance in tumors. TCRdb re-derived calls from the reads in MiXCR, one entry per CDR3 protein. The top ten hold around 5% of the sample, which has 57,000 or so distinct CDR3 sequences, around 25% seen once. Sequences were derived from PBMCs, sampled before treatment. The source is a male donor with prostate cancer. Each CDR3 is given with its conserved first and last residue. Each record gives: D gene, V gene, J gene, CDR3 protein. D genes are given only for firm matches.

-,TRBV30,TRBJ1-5,CAWSFGQGLSNQPQHF
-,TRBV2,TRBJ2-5,CASSDDTKSIYQETQYF
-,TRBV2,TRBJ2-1,CASSPSYNEQFF
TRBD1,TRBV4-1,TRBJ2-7,CASSQSERGPPYEQYF
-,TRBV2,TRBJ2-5,CASSEAQSLGDQETQYF
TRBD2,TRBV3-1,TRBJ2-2,CASSLGLAENTGELFF
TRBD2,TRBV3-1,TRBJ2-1,CASSPRGGASYNEQFF
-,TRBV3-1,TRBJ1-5,CASSPGRVSQPQHF
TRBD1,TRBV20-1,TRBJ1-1,CSARGQGETEAFF
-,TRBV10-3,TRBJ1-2,CAISESAPGANYGYTF
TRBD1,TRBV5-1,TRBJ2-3,CASSSQGTGDTQYF
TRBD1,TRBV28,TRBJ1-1,CASSFPTGSPTEAFF
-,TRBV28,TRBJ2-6,CASTDAGAGGANVLTF
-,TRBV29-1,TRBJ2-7,CSVAYSPYEQYF
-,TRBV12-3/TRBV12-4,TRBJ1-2,CASSSVVYYGYTF
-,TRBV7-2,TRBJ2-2,CASRPSGSNTGELFF
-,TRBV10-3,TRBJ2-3,CAIQLSDTQYF
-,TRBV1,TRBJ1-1,CASSQWGQGDTEAFF
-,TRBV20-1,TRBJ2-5,CSARNSPETQYF
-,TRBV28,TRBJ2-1,CASNTNRDHSYNEQFF
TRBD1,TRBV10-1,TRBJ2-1,CARQRQGSLNEQFF
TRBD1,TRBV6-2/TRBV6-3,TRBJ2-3,CASTLNRDSRTDTQYF
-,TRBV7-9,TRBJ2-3,CASSLPWPSETSTDTQYF
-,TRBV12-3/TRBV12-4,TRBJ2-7,CASSLARAGDEQYF
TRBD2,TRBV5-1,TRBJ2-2,CASSLSSGGIGELFF
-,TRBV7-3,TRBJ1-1,CASSSKSMNTEAFF
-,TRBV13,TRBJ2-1,CASTQQLLNNEQFF
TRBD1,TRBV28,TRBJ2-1,CASSQFTFRTGPDEQFF
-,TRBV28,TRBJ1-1,CASTEEATGLTEAFF
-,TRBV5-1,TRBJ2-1,CASSGAGGSYNEQFF
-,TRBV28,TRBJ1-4,CASSSSGGGKEKLFF
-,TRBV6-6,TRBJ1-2,CASMAGAGYGYTF
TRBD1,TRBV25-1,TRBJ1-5,CASSDGTGYVQPQHF
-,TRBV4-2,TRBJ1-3,CASSQDFSGNTIYF
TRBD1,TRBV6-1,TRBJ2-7,CASSMSGTGVKEQYF
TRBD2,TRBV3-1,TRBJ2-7,CASSPRRGSGRARHEQYF
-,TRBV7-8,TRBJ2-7,CASSIGSSPYEQYF
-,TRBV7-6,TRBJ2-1,CASSWALSYNEQFF
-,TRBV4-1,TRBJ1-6,CASSHKEWSSYNSPLHF
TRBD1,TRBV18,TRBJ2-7,CASSSQTGPFYEQYF
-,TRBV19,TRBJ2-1,CASSSAGSYNEQFF
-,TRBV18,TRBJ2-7,CASSREPGEQYF
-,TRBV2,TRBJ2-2,CASRTKLRNTGELFF
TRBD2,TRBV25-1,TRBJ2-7,CASSEVAGGRYEQYF
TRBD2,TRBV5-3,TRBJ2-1,CASSPSGGDVSYNEQFF
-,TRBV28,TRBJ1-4,CASTSGQGTEKLFF
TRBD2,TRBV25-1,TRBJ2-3,CASSEGSGGTTDTQYF
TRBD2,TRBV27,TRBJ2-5,CASTSRTSQETQYF